These 25 T cell receptor beta chains came from one sample sequenced in a study of vaccination and CD4 T cells after COVID-19. Cultured CD4+ T-cell DNA underwent Oncomine TCR Beta short-read sequencing. MiXCR, run by TCRdb on the PCR reads, gives a single entry per CDR3 protein. The data contain about 18,000 distinct CDR3 sequences, roughly 50% of them singletons. The treatment is: roughly 10-day PBMC culture with coronavirus spike peptide pools or control peptides (ViraFEST assay). The antigens these receptors bind are not known. The specimen comprised CD4+ T cells from blood, cultured in vitro, sampled before SARS-CoV-2 vaccination. These receptors came from a human donor who had recovered from COVID-19.

The rearrangement links TRBV7-9 to TRBJ1-2; TRBD1 agrees at 8 bases. CDR1 is SEHNR and CDR2 is FQNEAQ in the germline V gene (reference sequence). The CDR3 extends over 14 amino acids. The J segment lost 2 bases and the V segment lost 5 bases, leaving 4 bases of the junction unmatched. CDR3 sequence (DNA): TGTGCCAGCAGCCCACGGACAGGGAACTATGGCTACACCTTC. Protein sequence: CASSPRTGNYGYTF.

This sequence joins TRBV7-6 and TRBJ2-7, with D possibly being TRBD2 (7 bases). V lost 0 bases to trimming and J lost 2 bases, with 20 bases between them. Per the germline V gene, CDR1 is SGHVS and CDR2 is FNYEAQ. The CDR3 length is 18 residues. This CDR3 reads CASSLAVGGGFRPYEQYF. DNA for the CDR3: TGTGCCAGCAGCTTAGCGGTAGGGGGGGGCTTCCGCCCCTACGAGCAGTACTTC.

The chain joins TRBV27 to TRBJ1-1, with a weak D call TRBD1 (6 bases). Germline CDR1 is MNHEY and CDR2 is SMNVEV (reference sequence). The CDR3 is made up of 16 amino acids. V dropped 5 bases and J dropped 1 base, with 17 bases sitting between them. The CDR3 nucleotides are TGTGCCAGCAGTCGTCCGGGACACCGGTCGAACACTGAAGCTTTCTTT. This codes for CASSRPGHRSNTEAFF.

The rearrangement uses TRBV6-1 and TRBJ2-3; D uncertain. This CDR3 has 13 amino acids. Germline values: CDR1 MNHNS, CDR2 SASEGT. Trimming cost V 10 bases and J 4 bases, with 15 bases left between them. CDR3: CATTESGADTQYF. CDR3 nucleotide sequence: TGTGCCACCACGGAATCGGGTGCAGATACGCAGTATTTT.

The V and J genes are TRBV7-9 and TRBJ1-1; 10 bases match TRBD1. CDR1 and CDR2 (germline): SEHNR, FQNEAQ (reference sequence). The ends lost 4 bases at V and 5 bases at J; junction bases unmatched: 4. This CDR3 is built from 14 residues. CDR3 sequence reads: CASSWDRGFTEAFF. The CDR3 DNA sequence: TGTGCCAGCAGCTGGGACAGGGGATTTACTGAAGCTTTCTTT.

CDR3 sequence reads: CASSYTEQGFDGYTF. CDR3 in DNA: TGTGCCAGCAGTTACACCGAACAGGGGTTTGATGGCTACACCTTC. The J gene is TRBJ1-2, the V gene TRBV6-5; 7 bases map to TRBD1. V lost 2 bases to trimming and J lost 6 bases; unmatched junction nucleotides: 9. The CDR3 sequence is 15 residues long. From germline, CDR1 is MNHEY and CDR2 SVGAGI.

V usage is TRBV7-9 and J usage is TRBJ2-7, with D possibly being TRBD1 (5 bases). The CDR3 is 12 amino acids. Deletions cut 2 bases from V and 7 bases from J, with 9 bases between. Germline lookup yields CDR1 SEHNR and CDR2 FQNEAQ (reference sequence). The chain's CDR3 is CASSLRGEEQYF. The CDR3, as DNA: TGTGCCAGCAGCTTAAGGGGTGAGGAGCAGTACTTC.

The chain employs TRBV12-3 or TRBV12-4 and TRBJ1-1; 7 bases are shared with TRBD1. V lost 3 bases to trimming and J lost 6 bases; unmatched junction nucleotides: 13. CDR3 length: 16 residues. The CDR3 protein is CASSLGGGGLVAEAFF. In DNA form, the CDR3 reads TGTGCCAGCAGTTTGGGGGGAGGGGGCCTAGTCGCTGAAGCTTTCTTT.

J is TRBJ1-6 and V is TRBV7-2; possibly TRBD1 for D (6 bases). The germline V and J ends were trimmed by 7 bases and 5 bases, with 18 bases remaining between them. The CDR3 extends over 16 amino acids. Germline V CDR1 and CDR2: SGHTA, FQGNSA. Here the CDR3 reads CASISGGLDDNSPLHF. DNA for the CDR3: TGTGCCAGCATCAGCGGGGGGCTCGATGATAATTCACCCCTCCACTTT.

The genes are TRBV11-3 and TRBJ2-1, with 7 bases that match TRBD1. Germline assignment: CDR1 SGHNT and CDR2 YENEEA. V gave up 3 bases and J gave up 9 bases; unmatched junction bases: 2. This CDR3 region has 12 residues. The CDR3, as DNA: TGTGCCAGCAGCTTTACAGGGGTTGAGCAGTTCTTC. Translation: CASSFTGVEQFF.

The table lists this clonotype with a few counts. The chain combines TRBV20-1 with TRBJ1-1; TRBD1 might be the D (6 bases). The CDR3 length is 13 residues. The germline V gene encodes CDR1 DFQATT and CDR2 SNEGSKA (reference sequence). The V and J ends lost 2 bases and 8 bases respectively, with 15 bases between them. CDR3 sequence (DNA): TGCAGTGCTAGAAGAGGGGGGGCTGTAGAAGCTTTCTTT. As protein: CSARRGGAVEAFF.

This clonotype was observed a handful of times. The V call is TRBV6-1, the J call TRBJ1-2; 9 bases are a match to TRBD1. The ends lost 5 bases at V and 8 bases at J; junction bases unmatched: 15. There are 16 residues in the CDR3. CDR1 and CDR2 from the germline V gene are MNHNS and SASEGT. CDR3 loop: CASSPRIQTGGEGYTF. DNA for the CDR3: TGTGCCAGCAGTCCTAGAATCCAGACAGGGGGTGAAGGCTACACCTTC.

This rearrangement joins TRBV28 to TRBJ1-2; the match to TRBD1 covers 10 bases. Germline assignment: CDR1 MDHEN and CDR2 SYDVKM. The CDR3 length is 15 residues. V lost 1 base, J lost 5 bases, and 4 bases stayed unmatched. CDR3 in amino acids: CASSLSGQGTYGYTF. The CDR3 DNA reads as TGTGCCAGCAGTTTATCGGGACAGGGGACATATGGCTACACCTTC.

This clonotype was picked up a small number of times. V and J are TRBV20-1 and TRBJ2-2; D may match TRBD1 or TRBD2 (5 bases each). V was clipped by 0 bases and J by 0 bases, with 8 bases between them. Germline V gene lookup returns CDR1 DFQATT and CDR2 SNEGSKA (reference sequence). This CDR3 is 15 amino acids long. The CDR3 loop reads CSARDGTSNTGELFF. The CDR3 nucleotides are TGCAGTGCTAGAGACGGGACCTCGAACACCGGGGAGCTGTTTTTT.

The V and J genes are TRBV11-3 and TRBJ1-1, with a weak D call TRBD1 (5 bases). Between the trimmed V and J ends, which lost 5 bases and 4 bases, there was a span of 14 bases. From germline, CDR1 is SGHNT and CDR2 YENEEA. The CDR3 loop spans 14 amino acids. The CDR3, as DNA: TGTGCCAGCAGCCCGAGGACGGGGGTCACTGAAGCTTTCTTT. This codes for CASSPRTGVTEAFF. The full variable domain, rest sourced from reference TRBV11-3 and TRBJ1-1, is EAGVVQSPRYKIIEKKQPVAFWCNPISGHNTLYWYLQNLGQGPELLIRYENEEAVDDSQLPKDRFSAERLKGVDSTLKIQPAELGDSAVYLCASSPRTGVTEAFFGQGTRLTVV.

This clonotype was counted a few times. The CDR3 reads CSATDRTNQPQHF. In DNA, the CDR3 is TGCAGTGCCACGGACAGAACCAATCAGCCCCAGCATTTT. The rearrangement uses TRBV20-1 and TRBJ1-5, with D possibly matching TRBD1 (6 bases). CDR1 is DFQATT and CDR2 is SNEGSKA in the germline V gene (reference sequence). This CDR3 comprises 13 residues. The ends were cut back, 6 bases at V and 3 bases at J, with 12 bases in the middle.

This clonotype was detected a few times. The chain is built from TRBV7-2 and TRBJ1-2; the D gene is possibly TRBD1 (5 bases). This CDR3 contains 13 residues. Germline-derived CDR1 and CDR2 are SGHTA and FQGNSA. Trimming shortened V by 6 bases and J by 5 bases, and 13 bases separated the two germline ends. CDR3 sequence reads: CASSLGGVYGYTF. CDR3 coding DNA: TGTGCCAGCAGTCTCGGGGGGGTATATGGCTACACCTTC.

The chain is built from TRBV15 and TRBJ1-1; possibly TRBD1 for D (6 bases). Germline-derived CDR1 and CDR2 are LNHNV and YYDKDF (reference sequence). The CDR3 sequence is 13 residues long. Trimming shortened V by 6 bases and J by 0 bases, and 8 bases separated the two germline ends. The DNA of the CDR3 is TGTGCCACCAGTAGGACAGTGAACACTGAAGCTTTCTTT. Its protein product is CATSRTVNTEAFF. The complete variable domain, with remaining parts taken from reference TRBV15 and TRBJ1-1, reads DAMVIQNPRYQVTQFGKPVTLSCSQTLNHNVMYWYQQKSSQAPKLLFHYYDKDFNNEADTPDNFQSRRPNTSFCFLDIRSPGLGDTAMYLCATSRTVNTEAFFGQGTRLTVV.

The rearrangement uses TRBV28 and TRBJ2-3; D unresolved. Per the germline V gene, CDR1 is MDHEN and CDR2 is SYDVKM. The CDR3 runs to 14 residues. V lost 3 bases, J lost 0 bases, and 7 bases lay in between. CDR3 sequence reads: CASSLEPSTDTQYF. The CDR3 nucleotides read TGTGCCAGCAGTTTGGAGCCTAGCACAGATACGCAGTATTTT. Together with reference TRBV28 and TRBJ2-3, the CDR3 gives the full variable domain: DVKVTQSSRYLVKRTGEKVFLECVQDMDHENMFWYRQDPGLGLRLIYFSYDVKMKEKGDIPEGYSVSREKKERFSLILESASTNQTSMYLCASSLEPSTDTQYFGPGTRLTVL.

The CDR3 loop is CASSLDQKETQYF. The CDR3, as DNA: TGTGCCAGCAGCTTGGACCAGAAAGAGACCCAGTACTTC. V is TRBV5-4 and J is TRBJ2-5; no definite D call. V shed 0 bases and J shed 3 bases, with 6 bases lying between them. This CDR3 comprises 13 residues. Germline CDR1 is SGHNT and CDR2 is YYREEE (reference sequence).

This chain joins TRBV11-1 and TRBJ2-7; D gene unclear. Germline-derived CDR1 and CDR2 are SGHAT and FQDESV (reference sequence). The CDR3 contains 16 residues. V was shortened by 5 bases and J by 2 bases, with 19 bases between the two germline ends. CDR3 region: CASSPFADLLPYEQYF. CDR3 coding DNA: TGTGCCAGCAGCCCATTCGCCGACCTACTGCCCTACGAGCAGTACTTC.

This clonotype was seen only once. For the CDR3, the DNA is TGTGCCACCCCGACAGGGGCCTTCTCTCAGGGCTACACCTTC. The encoded protein is CATPTGAFSQGYTF. The chain has TRBV2 and TRBJ1-2; TRBD1 agrees at 8 bases. The CDR3 covers 14 residues. Germline V gives CDR1 SNHLY, CDR2 FYNNEI. After removal of 10 bases from V and 8 bases from J, the junction contained 15 bases not matched to a gene. Filled out from reference TRBV2 and TRBJ1-2, the complete variable domain reads EPEVTQTPSHQVTQMGQEVILRCVPISNHLYFYWYRQILGQKVEFLVSFYNNEISEKSEIFDDQFSVERPDGSNFTLKIRSTKLEDSAMYFCATPTGAFSQGYTFGSGTRLTVV.

This clonotype was counted between two and nine times. This sequence joins TRBV20-1 and TRBJ1-5; no definite D call. Germline CDR1 reads DFQATT; CDR2 reads SNEGSKA (reference sequence). The CDR3 is made up of 12 amino acids. With 3 bases removed from V and 0 bases from J, the gap between germline ends came to 3 bases. The CDR3 coding sequence is TGCAGTGCTAGCTATAGCAATCAGCCCCAGCATTTT. Translating gives CSASYSNQPQHF.

CDR3 in amino acids: CASSETLTETEAFF. The CDR3, as DNA: TGTGCCAGCAGTGAAACCCTAACGGAAACTGAAGCTTTCTTT. The genes are TRBV6-1 and TRBJ1-1; D unresolved. The V end lost 2 bases, the J end lost 5 bases, and 12 bases lay between the germline ends. The V gene's germline CDR1 is MNHNS and CDR2 SASEGT. This CDR3 has 14 amino acids.

This chain uses TRBV6-1 with TRBJ2-5; D remains unclear. Trimming took off 5 bases at V and 0 bases at J, with 13 bases between the two ends. CDR1 is MNHNS, CDR2 SASEGT, per germline. CDR3 length equals 15 residues. In DNA form, the CDR3 reads TGTGCCAGCAGTAGAACGACCTCGTACCAAGAGACCCAGTACTTC. Residues: CASSRTTSYQETQYF.